This T cell receptor beta chain was identified in a study of CD8+ T cells in alopecia areata. Findings of the study overall: Links between baseline CD8+ expansion and response need larger treated cohorts.

Stated treatment: oral pan-JAK inhibitor, 5-10 mg twice daily. Specimens obtained from alopecia areata patients comprised lesional scalp punch biopsies and peripheral blood. It was from PBMCs that CD4+ and CD8+ T cells were sorted. cDNA prepared by RNA extraction and subsequent reverse transcription served as the template for sequencing. The table came from immunoSEQ multiplex PCR; TCRdb's copy has only in-frame clones and leaves some out. The profile shows over 90,000 clones, over 75% of them singletons. This clone was detected only once. Its matching antigen is unknown. This CDR3 is built from 17 residues. V lost 0 bases to trimming and J lost 2 bases; unmatched junction nucleotides: 4. Germline V CDR1 and CDR2: SGHVS, FNYEAQ.

This chain uses TRBV7-6 with TRBJ2-7; 13 nucleotides line up with TRBD2. The receptor was isolated from a human donor with alopecia areata. The sample consisted of CD8+ T cells sorted from blood, taken around week 30, from a patient treated with tofacitinib. CDR3 sequence: CASSLAKGTSGAYEQYF. CDR3 coding DNA: TGTGCCAGCAGCTTAGCGAAAGGGACTAGCGGGGCCTACGAGCAGTACTTC.